This TCR beta chain was sequenced for a study of blood T cell repertoires in COVID-19. For the study at large: Sample material is recorded as cDNA or gDNA derived from T cells, B-cell-depleted T cells, or PBMCs.

This CDR3 contains 15 residues. The V end was cut by 4 bases, the J end by 9 bases, with 17 bases between. The germline gives CDR1 SGDLS, CDR2 YYNGEE. Using immunoSEQ multiplex PCR, the repertoire was profiled, and TCRdb retains in-frame clones only, with some absent. The table lists about 160,000 clones, around four fifths of them singletons, with more than 7.5% in the top ten. The specimen was peripheral blood. This TCR came from a man aged 35-49 years who had recovered from COVID-19. V gene TRBV9 combines with J gene TRBJ1-6; D might be TRBD1 (5 bases). CDR3: CASSPDPGGSSPLHF. The CDR3 nucleotides read TGTGCCAGCAGCCCCGACCCCGGGGGAAGTTCACCCCTCCACTTT.